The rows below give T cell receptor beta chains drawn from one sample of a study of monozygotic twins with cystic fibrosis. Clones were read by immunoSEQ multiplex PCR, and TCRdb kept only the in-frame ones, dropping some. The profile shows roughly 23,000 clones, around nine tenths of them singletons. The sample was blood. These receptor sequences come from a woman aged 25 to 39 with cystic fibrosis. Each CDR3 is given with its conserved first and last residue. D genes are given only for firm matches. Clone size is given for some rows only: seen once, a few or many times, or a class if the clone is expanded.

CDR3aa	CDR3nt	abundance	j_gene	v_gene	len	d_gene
CASSTGTGWANEQFF	TGTGCCAGCTCCACCGGGACAGGGTGGGCCAATGAGCAGTTCTTC	NA	TRBJ2-1	TRBV6-5	15	TRBD1
CASSFNRDEAFF	TGTGCCAGCAGTTTTAACAGGGATGAAGCTTTCTTT	NA	TRBJ1-1	TRBV28	12	NA
CASSLQGYNSPLHF	TGTGCCAGCAGCTTACAGGGATATAATTCACCCCTCCACTTT	NA	TRBJ1-6	TRBV7-2	14	NA
CATSRGDTGTDTQYF	TGTGCCACCAGCAGAGGGGACACCGGCACAGATACGCAGTATTTT	NA	TRBJ2-3	TRBV15	15	NA
CASSATGAPDLGYTF	TGCGCCAGCAGCGCGACAGGGGCCCCAGACTTAGGCTACACCTTC	NA	TRBJ1-2	TRBV5-1	15	TRBD1
CASSLEGGQHMNTEAFF	TGTGCCAGCAGTTTAGAGGGGGGACAGCACATGAACACTGAAGCTTTCTTT	NA	TRBJ1-1	TRBV28	17	TRBD1
CASSLGRFDEQFF	TGTGCTAGCAGCTTGGGGCGTTTTGATGAGCAGTTCTTC	NA	TRBJ2-1	TRBV7-7	13	NA
CASSEGGINTEAFF	TGTGCCAGCAGTGAAGGAGGAATTAACACTGAAGCTTTCTTT	NA	TRBJ1-1	TRBV6-1	14	NA
CASSLVVTGFGNTIYF	TGTGCCAGCAGCTTGGTTGTGACAGGGTTTGGAAACACCATATATTTT	NA	TRBJ1-3	TRBV5-6	16	TRBD1
CASSLGDREQGYTF	TGCGCCAGCAGCTTGGGAGACAGGGAACAAGGCTACACCTTC	NA	TRBJ1-2	TRBV5-1	14	TRBD1
CAWSRLAAPYEQYF	TGTGCCTGGAGTAGACTAGCGGCGCCCTACGAGCAGTACTTC	NA	TRBJ2-7	TRBV30	14	TRBD2
CASSFPGADDFSDRYGYTF	TGTGCCAGCAGCTTTCCGGGGGCGGATGATTTCTCTGATCGCTATGGCTACACCTTC	NA	TRBJ1-2	TRBV5-4	19	NA
CASSETRRGRETQYF	TGCGCCAGCAGCGAGACACGACGGGGGCGAGAGACCCAGTACTTC	NA	TRBJ2-5	TRBV5-1	15	NA
CASRQTSGGPDTQYF	TGTGCCAGTAGACAGACTAGCGGGGGACCAGATACGCAGTATTTT	NA	TRBJ2-3	TRBV19	15	TRBD2
CASSQINRDRGRGDTQYF	TGCGCCAGCAGTCAGATAAACCGGGACAGGGGGCGCGGAGATACGCAGTATTTT	NA	TRBJ2-3	TRBV23-1	18	TRBD1
CASSLAEYEQYF	TGTGCCAGCAGCTTAGCAGAGTACGAGCAGTACTTC	NA	TRBJ2-7	TRBV7-8	12	NA
CSAILDRVPNYGYTF	TGCAGCGCCATTTTAGACAGGGTTCCTAACTATGGCTACACCTTC	NA	TRBJ1-2	TRBV29-1	15	TRBD1
CASMQGAYYGYTF	TGTGCCAGCATGCAGGGGGCCTACTATGGCTACACCTTC	NA	TRBJ1-2	TRBV28	13	TRBD1
CASSLAAGEETQYF	TGTGCCAGCAGCTTAGCAGCCGGGGAAGAGACCCAGTACTTC	NA	TRBJ2-5	TRBV7-2	14	NA
CASSLKGSTDPNNYGYTF	TGTGCCAGCTCCCTTAAGGGTAGTACAGACCCGAATAACTATGGCTACACCTTC	NA	TRBJ1-2	TRBV18	18	NA
CASSYSRGTALYEQYF	TGTGCCAGCAGTTACTCACGTGGGACAGCCCTTTACGAGCAGTACTTC	NA	TRBJ2-7	TRBV6-5	16	TRBD1
CSATPGGGYTF	TGCAGTGCTACGCCAGGGGGAGGCTACACCTTC	NA	TRBJ1-2	TRBV20-1	11	TRBD1
CASSPGEPGNTIYF	TGTGCCAGCAGCCCAGGGGAGCCTGGAAACACCATATATTTT	NA	TRBJ1-3	TRBV6-5	14	NA
CASSLALAGPQETQYF	TGCGCCAGCAGCTTGGCATTAGCGGGACCTCAAGAGACCCAGTACTTC	NA	TRBJ2-5	TRBV5-1	16	TRBD2
CASSFGQGAVYEQYF	TGTGCCAGCAGCTTCGGACAGGGGGCCGTATACGAGCAGTACTTC	NA	TRBJ2-7	TRBV11-2	15	TRBD1
CASSQDLWRTSIPYEQYF	TGCGCCAGCAGCCAAGACCTATGGAGGACTAGCATCCCCTACGAGCAGTACTTC	NA	TRBJ2-7	TRBV4-1	18	TRBD2
CASQLNYEQYF	TGTGCCAGCCAGCTAAACTACGAGCAGTACTTC	NA	TRBJ2-7	TRBV2	11	NA
CASSPGDTGYGYTF	TGTGCCAGCAGTCCGGGGGACACCGGCTATGGCTACACCTTC	NA	TRBJ1-2	TRBV28	14	NA
CASSYMGAANEKLFF	TGTGCCAGCAGTTACATGGGGGCAGCGAATGAAAAACTGTTTTTT	NA	TRBJ1-4	TRBV6-5	15	NA
CASSLRGKEAFF	TGTGCCAGCAGCTTGAGAGGGAAAGAAGCTTTCTTT	NA	TRBJ1-1	TRBV7-2	12	NA
CASSLGQVGEQYF	TGTGCCAGCAGCTTAGGACAGGTGGGCGAGCAGTACTTC	once	TRBJ2-7	TRBV7-2	13	NA
CASSFSGTGGYGYTF	TGTGCCAGCAGTTTTTCCGGGACAGGGGGATATGGCTACACCTTC	NA	TRBJ1-2	TRBV27	15	TRBD1
CASSMDRANTGELFF	TGTGCCAGTAGTATGGACAGGGCGAACACCGGGGAGCTGTTTTTT	NA	TRBJ2-2	TRBV19	15	TRBD1
CASSSIGGPLHF	TGTGCCAGCAGCTCGATCGGTGGTCCCCTCCACTTT	few	TRBJ1-6	TRBV7-9	12	NA
CASSQRVGGEQYF	TGTGCCAGCAGCCAAAGGGTAGGAGGCGAGCAGTACTTC	NA	TRBJ2-7	TRBV14	13	NA
CSVEGLAGYEQYF	TGCAGCGTTGAGGGACTAGCGGGGTACGAGCAGTACTTC	once	TRBJ2-7	TRBV29-1	13	TRBD2
CASSRDSYEQYF	TGCGCCAGCAGCCGTGATTCCTACGAGCAGTACTTC	NA	TRBJ2-7	TRBV5-1	12	NA
CASSLRGAYNEQFF	TGTGCCAGCAGCTTGCGGGGAGCCTACAATGAGCAGTTCTTC	NA	TRBJ2-1	TRBV5-4	14	NA
CASSVAVLNSPLHF	TGTGCCAGCAGTGTGGCAGTTTTAAATTCACCCCTCCACTTT	NA	TRBJ1-6	TRBV2	14	NA
CASSLGASGTYEQYF	TGTGCCAGCAGCCTCGGCGCTAGCGGTACCTACGAGCAGTACTTC	NA	TRBJ2-7	TRBV13	15	TRBD2